This T cell receptor (beta chain) was sequenced for a study of PD-1 and CTLA-4 blockade in melanoma. Libraries were prepared by immunoSEQ multiplex PCR; TCRdb keeps only in-frame clonotypes and omits some of them. The sample has 25,000 to 30,000 clones, roughly 91% seen once. The CDR3 covers 15 residues. V was pared by 1 base and J by 5 bases, with 3 bases of the junction left unmatched. Germline CDR1 reads LNHDA; CDR2 reads SQIVND (reference sequence). The chain links TRBV19 to TRBJ2-1; TRBD2 aligns across 9 bases. The receptor comes from a human donor with melanoma. This material consisted of CD8+ T cells from peripheral blood, taken before anti-PD-1 treatment. The CDR3 loop is CASSIGLAGNNEQFF. CDR3 DNA sequence: TGTGCCAGTAGTATAGGGCTAGCGGGGAACAATGAGCAGTTCTTC.